This T cell receptor beta chain was documented in a study of shared clonotypes between healthy human individuals. The authors' processing: Junction-only immunoSEQ data arrived without quality scores, meaning filtering differed. Clones were sequenced by immunoSEQ multiplex PCR, and TCRdb holds only the in-frame ones, with some missing. V and J calls and clone size are those listed in that table; D and trimming were worked out from the DNA. The sample holds 950,000 to 1,100,000 clones, about three quarters seen once. The CDR3 has 16 amino acids. Trimming pared 5 bases from V and 4 bases from J, leaving 17 bases between. Germline values: CDR1 MDHEN, CDR2 SYDVKM.

The TCR comes from a man aged 18 to 29 in good health. Source material: memory CD4+ T cells sorted from blood. Subset here: CD45RA-negative fraction. The V call is TRBV28, the J call TRBJ2-2; D gene uncertain. CDR3: CASSPRTVPGTGELFF. For the CDR3, the DNA is TGTGCCAGCAGTCCCCGGACCGTCCCGGGCACCGGGGAGCTGTTTTTT.